These T cell receptor beta chains were read from a single sample in a study of T cell changes during pregnancy in multiple sclerosis. Only in-frame clones appear in the TCRdb table, and some are missing; sequencing was by immunoSEQ multiplex PCR. This sample carries roughly 47,000 clones, roughly 94% of them seen once, and the ten largest clones take less than 6%. The source material was CD8+ T cells from peripheral blood mononuclear cells, sampled before pregnancy. These receptor sequences come from a female donor with multiple sclerosis, enrolled in a pregnancy study. CDR3s include the opening cysteine and the closing phenylalanine or tryptophan. Each record gives: CDR3 DNA, CDR3 protein, V gene, clone size, D gene, J gene. A D gene is named only where the DNA matches it firmly. Size is stated for part of the rows, as once, few or many counts, or as a class when the clone is expanded.

cdr3_nt: TGTGCCACCCTTCGGGACAGGCCTGAAGCTTTCTTT
cdr3_aa: CATLRDRPEAFF
v_call: TRBV2
clone_size: few
d_call: TRBD1
j_call: TRBJ1-1

cdr3_nt: TGTGCCAGCAGTCCGACTAGCGGGATCTCCCCCTACGAGCAGTACTTC
cdr3_aa: CASSPTSGISPYEQYF
v_call: TRBV27
clone_size: -
d_call: TRBD2
j_call: TRBJ2-7

cdr3_nt: TGTGCCAGTAGTATTCGAGCGGGGAACGAGCAGTACTTC
cdr3_aa: CASSIRAGNEQYF
v_call: TRBV19
clone_size: -
d_call: TRBD2
j_call: TRBJ2-7

cdr3_nt: TGTGCCATCTGGGGGGGCAGCAATCAGCCCCAGCATTTT
cdr3_aa: CAIWGGSNQPQHF
v_call: TRBV10-3
clone_size: once
d_call: -
j_call: TRBJ1-5

cdr3_nt: TGTGCCAGCAGCTCAAGCGGAAGTAGTAACGAGCAGTTCTTC
cdr3_aa: CASSSSGSSNEQFF
v_call: TRBV7-9
clone_size: -
d_call: -
j_call: TRBJ2-1

cdr3_nt: TGTGCCATTCGGCAGGGGATGAACACTGAAGCTTTCTTT
cdr3_aa: CAIRQGMNTEAFF
v_call: TRBV19
clone_size: -
d_call: -
j_call: TRBJ1-1

cdr3_nt: TGTGCCAGCAGTGCCGGGGAGGATACGCAGTATTTT
cdr3_aa: CASSAGEDTQYF
v_call: TRBV6-4
clone_size: -
d_call: -
j_call: TRBJ2-3

cdr3_nt: TGTGCCAGCAGCTTGGGTCTCGCAGTGGAGCAGTACTTC
cdr3_aa: CASSLGLAVEQYF
v_call: TRBV5-4
clone_size: many
d_call: -
j_call: TRBJ2-7

cdr3_nt: TGTGCCAGCAGCGTAGGTGGGACTAGCGACAATGAGCAGTTCTTC
cdr3_aa: CASSVGGTSDNEQFF
v_call: TRBV9
clone_size: -
d_call: TRBD2
j_call: TRBJ2-1

cdr3_nt: TGTGCCAGCAGCTTAGGAGCAGCGGGAAGTGAGCAGTTCTTC
cdr3_aa: CASSLGAAGSEQFF
v_call: TRBV7-6
clone_size: -
d_call: TRBD2
j_call: TRBJ2-1

cdr3_nt: TGTGCCACCAGCGTAGACGACATGACGGGACAGCCAACCTCAGAGACCCAGTACTTC
cdr3_aa: CATSVDDMTGQPTSETQYF
v_call: TRBV15
clone_size: -
d_call: TRBD1
j_call: TRBJ2-5

cdr3_nt: TGTGCCATCAGGGGACTAGCGGGAGGTTTGGATGAGCAGTTCTTC
cdr3_aa: CAIRGLAGGLDEQFF
v_call: TRBV10-3
clone_size: once
d_call: TRBD2
j_call: TRBJ2-1

cdr3_nt: TGTGCCAGCAGCTTGATTCGGTCTAGCGGTTCCTACGAGCAGTACTTC
cdr3_aa: CASSLIRSSGSYEQYF
v_call: TRBV5-6
clone_size: -
d_call: TRBD2
j_call: TRBJ2-7

cdr3_nt: TGTGCCAGCAGCTCGGACCCGCCCAGGGTGTACCAAGAGACCCAGTACTTC
cdr3_aa: CASSSDPPRVYQETQYF
v_call: TRBV11-2
clone_size: -
d_call: -
j_call: TRBJ2-5

cdr3_nt: TGTGCCAGCAGCGTAGCGCCACTAGCGATTAGCACAGATACGCAGTATTTT
cdr3_aa: CASSVAPLAISTDTQYF
v_call: TRBV9
clone_size: -
d_call: TRBD2
j_call: TRBJ2-3

cdr3_nt: TGTGCCAGTAGTATTGGGCCCCATTCCACTGAAGCTTTCTTT
cdr3_aa: CASSIGPHSTEAFF
v_call: TRBV19
clone_size: -
d_call: -
j_call: TRBJ1-1

cdr3_nt: TGTGCCACGGAGACGAAGGGGAATCAGCCCCAGCATTTT
cdr3_aa: CATETKGNQPQHF
v_call: TRBV6-1
clone_size: -
d_call: -
j_call: TRBJ1-5

cdr3_nt: TGCGCCAGCAGCTGGCAGAGGAAAAGCTCCTACAATGAGCAGTTCTTC
cdr3_aa: CASSWQRKSSYNEQFF
v_call: TRBV5-1
clone_size: -
d_call: -
j_call: TRBJ2-1

cdr3_nt: TGTGCCAGTAGTTACGGGACAGGGCTAGACACTGAAGCTTTCTTT
cdr3_aa: CASSYGTGLDTEAFF
v_call: TRBV19
clone_size: -
d_call: TRBD1
j_call: TRBJ1-1

cdr3_nt: TGTGCCAGCAGTTATGGGGGGACTATAGATACGCAGTATTTT
cdr3_aa: CASSYGGTIDTQYF
v_call: TRBV5-6
clone_size: once
d_call: TRBD2
j_call: TRBJ2-3

cdr3_nt: TGTGCCAGCACGGCGTTAGCGGGAGAACCCTACGAGCAGTACTTC
cdr3_aa: CASTALAGEPYEQYF
v_call: TRBV27
clone_size: -
d_call: TRBD2
j_call: TRBJ2-7

cdr3_nt: TGTGCCAGCATCATATCAATAGCGGGTCGAGAGACCCAGTACTTC
cdr3_aa: CASIISIAGRETQYF
v_call: TRBV7-8
clone_size: -
d_call: TRBD2
j_call: TRBJ2-5

cdr3_nt: TGCGCCAGCAGCTTGGGGGGACAGGGATTAGCAGATACGCAGTATTTT
cdr3_aa: CASSLGGQGLADTQYF
v_call: TRBV5-1
clone_size: once
d_call: TRBD1
j_call: TRBJ2-3

cdr3_nt: TGTGCCATCAGTGAGTCGTTGTGGGACAGGGGTAGGTGCGAGCAGTACTTC
cdr3_aa: CAISESLWDRGRCEQYF
v_call: TRBV10-3
clone_size: -
d_call: TRBD1
j_call: TRBJ2-7

cdr3_nt: TGTGCCAGTAGTACGACGTTCCGGGGGTCTGGCTACACCTTC
cdr3_aa: CASSTTFRGSGYTF
v_call: TRBV19
clone_size: -
d_call: -
j_call: TRBJ1-2

cdr3_nt: TGTGCCAGCAGCCAAACGGGACTAGCGGCCCCACGGGAAGATACGCAGTATTTT
cdr3_aa: CASSQTGLAAPREDTQYF
v_call: TRBV7-2
clone_size: -
d_call: TRBD2
j_call: TRBJ2-3

cdr3_nt: TGTGCCAGCAGTAGACTAGCGGGGGGCACAGATACGCAGTATTTT
cdr3_aa: CASSRLAGGTDTQYF
v_call: TRBV28
clone_size: once
d_call: TRBD2
j_call: TRBJ2-3

cdr3_nt: TGTGCCAGCTATCGAGGACTAGCGGGAGGGAGGCCAGATACGCAGTATTTT
cdr3_aa: CASYRGLAGGRPDTQYF
v_call: TRBV2
clone_size: -
d_call: TRBD2
j_call: TRBJ2-3

cdr3_nt: TGTGCCAGCAGTGGTCTTATCACAGATACGCAGTATTTT
cdr3_aa: CASSGLITDTQYF
v_call: TRBV2
clone_size: -
d_call: -
j_call: TRBJ2-3

cdr3_nt: TGTGCCAGCAGCGAGGGGGTCGCGACTAATGAAAAACTGTTTTTT
cdr3_aa: CASSEGVATNEKLFF
v_call: TRBV27
clone_size: -
d_call: -
j_call: TRBJ1-4

cdr3_nt: TGTGCCAGCAGCCCAGAGTTGCTGGGGAGCACTGAAGCTTTCTTT
cdr3_aa: CASSPELLGSTEAFF
v_call: TRBV11-2
clone_size: -
d_call: -
j_call: TRBJ1-1